This passage covers 16 T cell receptor beta chains from one sample sequenced in a study of T cell clonality in common variable immunodeficiency (dated by TCRdb to between 2015 and 2017). Library method: the immunoSEQ multiplex PCR assay. Imported from immuneACCESS, the table was reduced by TCRdb to in-frame sequences with V and J called. These copies leave out some clones; in studies compared against another copy, an unresolved V gene accounts for under half, and the cause of the remainder is not known. Across this sample, some 40,000 clones were tabulated and none appeared just once. Of the sample, around 0.7% is held by the ten largest clones. The sample comprised peripheral blood mononuclear cells. These receptor sequences come from a person aged 18 to 70 in good health.

This clone was counted ten times or more. Sequencing ends 3 residues short of the CDR3 end; the germline J gene provides the rest. J is TRBJ1-2 and V is TRBV29-1; D gene ambiguous. Germline V gives CDR1 SQVTM, CDR2 ANQGSEA. The CDR3 spans 11 residues. CDR3 loop: CSALFQYGYTF. The sequenced part of the CDR3 DNA is TGCAGCGCCCTCTTTCAGTACGGC.

This clone has at least ten counts. The CDR3 end lies 3 residues beyond the end of the read and is filled in from the germline J gene. Other DNA sequences in this sample translate to the same CDR3. The rearrangement joins TRBV20-1 to TRBJ2-7, with 12 bases aligning to TRBD2. Germline V gene lookup returns CDR1 DFQATT and CDR2 SNEGSKA (reference sequence). V lost 3 bases to trimming and J lost 6 bases; unmatched junction nucleotides: 6. This CDR3 region has 14 residues. CDR3 DNA (partial): TGCAGTGCTAGGTCTAGCGGGGGGGCCTTCGAG. This gives the protein CSARSSGGAFE. Given in full, the CDR3 is CSARSSGGAFEQYF.

This clone was detected many times. The CDR3 end lies 3 residues beyond the end of the read and is filled in from the germline J gene. This sequence joins TRBV7-2 and TRBJ2-1; TRBD1 aligns across 8 bases. V was pared by 6 bases and J by 7 bases, with 8 bases of the junction left unmatched. Germline V gene sequence: CDR1 SGHTA, CDR2 FQGNSA. The CDR3 is made up of 14 amino acids. The part of the CDR3 DNA that was read is TGTGCCAGCAGGGGGGGACAGGCGACTAATGAG. Its translation: CASRGGQATNE. The whole CDR3 protein reads CASRGGQATNEQFF.

This clone was detected ten times or more. The CDR3 end lies 3 residues beyond the end of the read and is filled in from the germline J gene. This rearrangement joins TRBV7-3 to TRBJ2-2; TRBD2 is a possible D gene (5 bases). Germline V gives CDR1 SGHTA, CDR2 FQGTGA. The CDR3 spans 12 residues. Trimming removed 4 bases from V and 7 bases from J, with 7 bases in between. The covered CDR3 bases are TGTGCCAGCAGCTCACGGGGCGGGGAG. It yields the protein CASSSRGGE. The whole CDR3 region reads CASSSRGGELFF.

This clone was recorded many times. The read ends 3 residues before the CDR3 terminus; that terminus is restored from the germline J gene. The J gene is TRBJ1-2, the V gene TRBV20-1; 8 bases are a match to TRBD1. Germline loops: CDR1 DFQATT, CDR2 SNEGSKA (reference sequence). V lost 2 bases to trimming and J lost 4 bases; unmatched junction nucleotides: 6. The CDR3 is 14 amino acids. Incomplete CDR3 DNA: TGCAGTGCTAGACGGTCGGGGACAGGCTATGGC. It encodes CSARRSGTGYG. The full CDR3 is CSARRSGTGYGYTF.

At least ten counts were recorded for this clone. This CDR3 is CASSFRGWELFF. The part of the CDR3 DNA that was read is TGTGCCAGCAGTTTTCGAGGGTGGGAG. V gene TRBV12-3 or TRBV12-4 combines with J gene TRBJ2-2, with a tentative D call TRBD2 (5 bases). The read terminates 3 residues before the CDR3 end, so the remaining end is supplied by the germline J gene. This CDR3 contains 12 residues. Trimming shortened V by 3 bases and J by 9 bases, and 8 bases separated the two germline ends.

This clone was observed many times. Read sequence stops 3 residues before the CDR3 end, and the germline J gene provides the missing end. V usage is TRBV3-1 (or the pseudogene TRBV3-2) and J usage is TRBJ1-1, with D perhaps TRBD1 (5 bases). Deletions cut 11 bases from V and 0 bases from J, with 10 bases between. Germline CDR1 is LGHDT and CDR2 is YNNKEL (reference sequence). CDR3 length: 12 amino acids. The CDR3 loop is CAAGTVNTEAFF. The covered CDR3 bases are TGTGCCGCGGGGACCGTGAACACTGAA.

This clone was detected many times. From the germline J gene comes the end of the CDR3, since the read stops 3 residues before it. V is TRBV11-2 and J is TRBJ2-3, with D possibly matching TRBD1 (5 bases). Deletions cut 1 base from V and 0 bases from J, with 5 bases between. This CDR3 spans 14 amino acids. Germline V CDR1 and CDR2: SGHAT, FQNNGV. The part of the CDR3 DNA that was read is TGTGCCAGCAGCTTAGGGACAAGCACAGATACG. It translates to CASSLGTSTDT. The entire CDR3 protein reads CASSLGTSTDTQYF.

The table lists this clone with many counts. The read halts 3 residues ahead of the CDR3 end, with the missing end drawn from the germline J gene. V usage is TRBV7-8 and J usage is TRBJ2-5; TRBD2 aligns across 9 bases. Unmatched junction bases numbered 7, after V lost 3 bases and J lost 5 bases. The CDR3 has 15 residues. Germline V gene data show CDR1 as SGHVS and CDR2 as FQNEAQ. Partial CDR3 DNA: TGTGCCAGCAGCTTTGGAGCGGGGGGTGGGGAGACC. It yields the protein CASSFGAGGGET. The whole CDR3 is CASSFGAGGGETQYF.

This clone has a count of ten or more. The read finishes 3 residues shy of the CDR3 end, and the germline J gene is used to complete it. V and J are TRBV30 and TRBJ2-6, with D perhaps TRBD1 (5 bases). V lost 0 bases, J lost 0 bases, and 9 bases lay in between. CDR3 length: 16 residues. Germline values: CDR1 GTSNPN, CDR2 SVGIG (reference sequence). CDR3 DNA (partial): TGTGCCTGGAGTGTAGGGGTTAGCTCTGGGGCCAACGTC. Amino acids: CAWSVGVSSGANV. The complete CDR3 sequence is CAWSVGVSSGANVLTF.

The table lists this clone with many counts. The read gets to within 3 residues of the CDR3 end, and the germline J gene fills in the rest. The chain combines TRBV7-9 with TRBJ1-4, with TRBD1 matching over 8 bases. CDR3 length: 15 residues. V was pared by 5 bases and J by 3 bases, with 5 bases of the junction left unmatched. The germline V gene encodes CDR1 SEHNR and CDR2 FQNEAQ (reference sequence). The CDR3 sequence: CASSTRQGSNEKLFF. The sequenced part of the CDR3 DNA is TGTGCCAGCAGCACCCGACAGGGGTCTAATGAAAAA.

This clone was detected ten times or more. Read coverage stops 3 residues before the CDR3 terminus; the germline J gene supplies the remainder. The rearrangement uses TRBV5-5 and TRBJ2-3; D unclear. Germline assignment: CDR1 SGHKS and CDR2 YYEKEE (reference sequence). Trimming removed 9 bases from V and 4 bases from J, with 15 bases in between. The CDR3 consists of 13 residues. The chain's CDR3 is CATLSTAADTQYF. The covered CDR3 bases are TGTGCCACGCTATCCACAGCCGCAGATACG. The full variable domain, rest sourced from reference TRBV5-5 and TRBJ2-3, is DAGVTQSPTHLIKTRGQQVTLRCSPISGHKSVSWYQQVLGQGPQFIFQYYEKEERGRGNFPDRFSARQFPNYSSELNVNALLLGDSALYLCATLSTAADTQYFGPGTRLTVL.

There are many counts of this clone. The sequence runs out 3 residues before the end of the CDR3; the remainder is reconstructed from the germline J gene. The rearrangement joins TRBV30 to TRBJ2-5; D perhaps matches TRBD1 (6 bases). The CDR3 has 16 amino acids. Per germline, CDR1 GTSNPN and CDR2 SVGIG (reference sequence). With 0 bases removed from V and 5 bases from J, the gap between germline ends came to 19 bases. Partial CDR3 DNA: TGTGCCTGGAGTGTAGAGGGGCAGGGGATGTCCGAGACC. It codes for CAWSVEGQGMSET. The entire CDR3 is CAWSVEGQGMSETQYF. Combining the CDR3 with reference TRBV30 and TRBJ2-5 gives the whole variable domain SQTIHQWPATLVQPVGSPLSLECTVEGTSNPNLYWYRQAAGRGLQLLFYSVGIGQISSEVPQNLSASRPQDRQFILSSKKLLLSDSGFYLCAWSVEGQGMSETQYFGPGTRLLVL.

In its sample, this clone was seen many times. The missing CDR3 end, 3 residues past where the read stops, is filled in from the germline J gene. The chain combines TRBV4-2 with TRBJ1-1; TRBD1 aligns across 7 bases. The CDR3 loop spans 19 amino acids. CDR1 LGHNA and CDR2 YNFKEQ come from the germline V gene. V shed 4 bases and J 0 bases; nucleotides not matched to a gene: 17. Incomplete CDR3 DNA: TGTGCCAGCAGCCCTGGGGCTTTTGGACAGGCGGGTATGAACACTGAA. Residues: CASSPGAFGQAGMNTE. The CDR3, in full, reads CASSPGAFGQAGMNTEAFF.

In this sample, this clone turned up many times. Read coverage stops 3 residues before the CDR3 terminus; the germline J gene supplies the remainder. This sequence joins TRBV6-2 or TRBV6-3 and TRBJ2-4, with D perhaps TRBD2 (5 bases). V lost 2 bases and J 7 bases, leaving 12 bases between the germline ends. The CDR3 length is 14 residues. The germline gives CDR1 MNHEY, CDR2 SVGEGT. The CDR3 bases that were read are TGTGCCAGCAGTTACGACGGGGTACCGAACATT. As protein: CASSYDGVPNI. The entire CDR3 reads CASSYDGVPNIQYF.

This clone showed up many times. The junction departs from germline at one end; a sequencing error may be responsible. Read coverage stops 3 residues before the CDR3 terminus; the germline J gene supplies the remainder. The rearrangement uses TRBV7-7 and TRBJ2-3, with D tentatively TRBD2 (7 bases). Looked up from germline, CDR1 is SSHAT and CDR2 is FNYEAQ (reference sequence). This CDR3 contains 15 residues. The CDR3 spells CASSSQGRASDTQYF. Incomplete CDR3 DNA: TGTGCTAGCAGCTCCCAGGGGAGGGCCTCAGATACG.